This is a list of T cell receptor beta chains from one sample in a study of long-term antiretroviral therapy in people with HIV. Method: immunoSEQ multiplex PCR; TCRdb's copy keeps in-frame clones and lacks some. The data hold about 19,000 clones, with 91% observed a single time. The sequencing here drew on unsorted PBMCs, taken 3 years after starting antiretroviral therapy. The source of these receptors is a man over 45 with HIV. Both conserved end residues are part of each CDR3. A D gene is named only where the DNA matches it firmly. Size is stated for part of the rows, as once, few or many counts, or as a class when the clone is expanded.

CAWSVGARYEQYF TGTGCCTGGAGCGTTGGGGCTCGCTACGAGCAGTACTTC . . TRBJ2-7 TRBV30
CATSRDKFLSDYGYTF TGTGCCACCAGCAGAGATAAGTTCCTATCGGACTATGGCTACACCTTC . . TRBJ1-2 TRBV15
CASSAGRQRADTQYF TGTGCCAGCAGCGCGGGGCGGCAGAGGGCAGATACGCAGTATTTT . . TRBJ2-3 TRBV7-8
CASSSAGQGAYGYTF TGTGCCAGCAGCTCTGCGGGACAGGGGGCCTATGGCTACACCTTC TRBD1 . TRBJ1-2 TRBV5-4
CASSSGYTEAFF TGTGCCAGCAGCTCAGGCTACACTGAAGCTTTCTTT . . TRBJ1-1 TRBV7-9
CASTREWGNEQFF TGCGCCAGCACCAGAGAATGGGGGAATGAGCAGTTCTTC . . TRBJ2-1 TRBV10-2
CSVEYLAVGKNIQYF TGCAGCGTTGAATATCTGGCGGTGGGCAAAAACATTCAGTACTTC . . TRBJ2-4 TRBV29-1
CASRHGGREGGEAFF TGCGCCAGCAGACATGGGGGCAGGGAGGGCGGTGAAGCTTTCTTT . . TRBJ1-1 TRBV10-2
CASSSDRNTGELFF TGTGCCAGCAGCTCGGACAGGAACACCGGGGAGCTGTTTTTT . . TRBJ2-2 TRBV7-3
CASSIGAGFQTQYF TGTGCCAGTAGTATAGGTGCGGGATTTCAGACCCAGTACTTC . . TRBJ2-5 TRBV19
CASSSDPSYEQYF TGTGCCAGTAGTTCAGACCCATCCTACGAGCAGTACTTC . . TRBJ2-7 TRBV19
CASSGTANTEAFF TGCGCCAGCAGCGGGACGGCGAACACTGAAGCTTTCTTT . . TRBJ1-1 TRBV5-1
CASSETGVYGYTF TGTGCCAGCAGTGAAACAGGGGTCTATGGCTACACCTTC TRBD1 . TRBJ1-2 TRBV2
CAWSAGQGANGYTF TGTGCCTGGAGTGCCGGACAGGGGGCCAATGGCTACACCTTC TRBD1 . TRBJ1-2 TRBV30
CASSSQDGPGQFF TGTGCCAGCAGCTCCCAGGACGGACCAGGCCAGTTCTTC . . TRBJ2-1 TRBV5-6
CASEEGSSYNEQFF TGTGCCAGTGAGGAGGGGAGCTCCTACAATGAGCAGTTCTTC . . TRBJ2-1 TRBV6-1
CASSDSGGYGYTF TGTGCCAGCAGTGACTCCGGGGGCTATGGCTACACCTTC . . TRBJ1-2 TRBV6-4
CASSPGTGAEAFF TGTGCCAGCAGCCCCGGGACAGGGGCTGAAGCTTTCTTT TRBD1 . TRBJ1-1 TRBV7-9
CASSVDSPSYNEQFF TGTGCCAGCAGCGTAGATAGTCCTTCCTACAATGAGCAGTTCTTC . . TRBJ2-1 TRBV9
CASSPSLDTGELFF TGTGCCAGCAGCCCCAGTTTAGACACCGGGGAGCTGTTTTTT . . TRBJ2-2 TRBV7-2
CASSPQGGTSGGANTDTQYF TGTGCCAGCAGCCCCCAGGGGGGGACTAGCGGGGGGGCCAACACAGATACGCAGTATTTT TRBD2 . TRBJ2-3 TRBV13
CASSNRGSYEQYF TGCGCCAGCAGTAACAGGGGCTCCTACGAGCAGTACTTC TRBD1 . TRBJ2-7 TRBV10-1
CASRRYEQYF TGCGCCAGCAGACGCTACGAGCAGTACTTC . few TRBJ2-7 TRBV10-1
CASRAGTEYSYEQYF TGCGCCAGCAGGGCCGGGACAGAATACTCCTACGAGCAGTACTTC TRBD1 . TRBJ2-7 TRBV5-1
CASTTGLSGNTIYF TGTGCCAGTACTACAGGACTCTCTGGAAACACCATATATTTT . once TRBJ1-3 TRBV19
CASRHGQGTYEQYF TGTGCCAGCAGACATGGACAGGGAACCTACGAGCAGTACTTC TRBD1 . TRBJ2-7 TRBV28
CASTAGKGTGELFF TGTGCCAGCACGGCAGGGAAGGGTACCGGGGAGCTGTTTTTT . . TRBJ2-2 TRBV2
CASSLASAGGFSYEQYF TGTGCCAGCAGCTTAGCGAGCGCAGGGGGTTTCTCCTACGAGCAGTACTTC TRBD1 . TRBJ2-7 TRBV7-6